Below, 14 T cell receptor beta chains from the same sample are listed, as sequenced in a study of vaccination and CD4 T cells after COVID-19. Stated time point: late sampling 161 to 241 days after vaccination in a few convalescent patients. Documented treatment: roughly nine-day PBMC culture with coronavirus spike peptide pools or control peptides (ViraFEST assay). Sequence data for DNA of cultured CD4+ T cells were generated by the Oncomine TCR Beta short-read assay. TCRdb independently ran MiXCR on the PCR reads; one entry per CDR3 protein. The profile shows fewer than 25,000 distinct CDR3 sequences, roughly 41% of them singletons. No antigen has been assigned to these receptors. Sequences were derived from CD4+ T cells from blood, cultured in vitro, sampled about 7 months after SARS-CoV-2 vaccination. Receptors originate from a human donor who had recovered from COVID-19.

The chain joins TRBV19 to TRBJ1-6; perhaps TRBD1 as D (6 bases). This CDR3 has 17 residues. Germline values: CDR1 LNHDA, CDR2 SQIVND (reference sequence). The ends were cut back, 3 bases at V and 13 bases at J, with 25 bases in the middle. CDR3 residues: CASSIFHRGWGAVPLHF. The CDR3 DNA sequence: TGTGCCAGTAGTATTTTTCACCGCGGGTGGGGGGCCGTCCCCCTCCACTTT.

CDR3 residues: CASSYYSGTGSGYTF. DNA for the CDR3: TGTGCCAGCAGTTACTATTCCGGGACAGGGAGTGGCTACACCTTC. The chain has TRBV6-2 or TRBV6-3 and TRBJ1-2; 9 bases align to TRBD1. CDR3 length: 15 amino acids. The germline V gene encodes CDR1 MNHEY and CDR2 SVGEGT. With 1 base clipped from V and 7 bases from J, the junction kept 7 bases outside the gene matches.

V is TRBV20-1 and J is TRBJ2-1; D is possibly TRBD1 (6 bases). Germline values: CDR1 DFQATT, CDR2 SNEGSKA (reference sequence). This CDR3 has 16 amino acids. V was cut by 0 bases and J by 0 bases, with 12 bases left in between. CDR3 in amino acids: CSARDRGSSSYNEQFF. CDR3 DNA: TGCAGTGCTAGAGATAGGGGGAGCAGCTCCTACAATGAGCAGTTCTTC.

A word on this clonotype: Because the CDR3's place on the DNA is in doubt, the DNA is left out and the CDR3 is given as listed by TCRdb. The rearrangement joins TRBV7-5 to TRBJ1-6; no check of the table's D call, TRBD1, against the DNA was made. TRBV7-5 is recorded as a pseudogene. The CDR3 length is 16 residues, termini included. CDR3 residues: CISVPEAWDSGSPLHF.

CDR3 DNA sequence: TGCAGTGCTCGGACTCACACCAGCACAGATACGCAGTATTTT. Translated, it gives CSARTHTSTDTQYF. The rearrangement joins TRBV20-1 to TRBJ2-3; tentatively, D is TRBD2 (5 bases). CDR3 length: 14 residues. Germline CDR1 is DFQATT and CDR2 is SNEGSKA (reference sequence). Trimming took off 5 bases at V and 0 bases at J, with 12 bases between the two ends.

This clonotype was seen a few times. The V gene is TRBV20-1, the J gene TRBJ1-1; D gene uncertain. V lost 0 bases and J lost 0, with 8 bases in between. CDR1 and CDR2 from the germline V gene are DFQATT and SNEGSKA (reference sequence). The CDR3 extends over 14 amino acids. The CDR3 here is CSARDPPLNTEAFF. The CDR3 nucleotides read TGCAGTGCTAGAGATCCGCCTTTGAACACTGAAGCTTTCTTT.

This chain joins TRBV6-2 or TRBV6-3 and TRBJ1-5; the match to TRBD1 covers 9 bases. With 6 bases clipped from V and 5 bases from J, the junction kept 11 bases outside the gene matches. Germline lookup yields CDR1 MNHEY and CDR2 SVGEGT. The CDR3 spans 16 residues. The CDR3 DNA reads TGTGCCAGCAGCTCGAACAGGGGGCGTGTCGATCAGCCCCAGCATTTT. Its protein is CASSSNRGRVDQPQHF.

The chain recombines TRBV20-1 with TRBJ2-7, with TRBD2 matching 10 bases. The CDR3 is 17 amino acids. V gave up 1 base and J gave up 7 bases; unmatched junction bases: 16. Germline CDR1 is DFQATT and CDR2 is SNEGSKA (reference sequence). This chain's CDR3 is CSARGLVDLAGVGEQYF. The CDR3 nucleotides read TGCAGTGCTAGAGGGCTTGTTGATCTAGCGGGAGTGGGAGAGCAGTACTTC.

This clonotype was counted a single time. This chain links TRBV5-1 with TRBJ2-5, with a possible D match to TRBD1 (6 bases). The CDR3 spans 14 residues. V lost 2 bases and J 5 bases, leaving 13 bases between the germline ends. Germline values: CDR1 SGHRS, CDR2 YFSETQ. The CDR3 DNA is TGCGCCAGCAGCTTTCAAACAACAGGGGAGACCCAGTACTTC. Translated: CASSFQTTGETQYF.

The CDR3 DNA reads TGTGCCAGCAGTTTCTCCGGTGGCAGGGGGTTACTACAGCCCCAGCATTTT. Residues: CASSFSGGRGLLQPQHF. V usage is TRBV28 and J usage is TRBJ1-5; TRBD1 aligns across 7 bases. CDR3 size: 17 residues. V lost 3 bases to trimming and J lost 7 bases; unmatched junction nucleotides: 15. Per germline, CDR1 MDHEN and CDR2 SYDVKM. Based on the CDR3 plus reference TRBV28 and TRBJ1-5, the full variable domain is DVKVTQSSRYLVKRTGEKVFLECVQDMDHENMFWYRQDPGLGLRLIYFSYDVKMKEKGDIPEGYSVSREKKERFSLILESASTNQTSMYLCASSFSGGRGLLQPQHFGDGTRLSIL.

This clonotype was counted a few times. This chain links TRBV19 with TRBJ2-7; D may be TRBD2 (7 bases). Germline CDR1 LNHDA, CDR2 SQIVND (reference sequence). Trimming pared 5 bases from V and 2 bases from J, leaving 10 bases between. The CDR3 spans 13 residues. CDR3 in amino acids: CASSRGATYEQYF. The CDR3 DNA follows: TGTGCCAGTAGTCGGGGGGCCACCTACGAGCAGTACTTC.

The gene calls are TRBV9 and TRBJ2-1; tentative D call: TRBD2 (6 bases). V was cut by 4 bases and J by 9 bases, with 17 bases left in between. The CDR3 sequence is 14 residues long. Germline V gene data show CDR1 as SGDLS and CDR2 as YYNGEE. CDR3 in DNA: TGTGCCAGCAGCCCTGCGTCCGGGGGTAGTGAGCAGTTCTTC. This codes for CASSPASGGSEQFF.

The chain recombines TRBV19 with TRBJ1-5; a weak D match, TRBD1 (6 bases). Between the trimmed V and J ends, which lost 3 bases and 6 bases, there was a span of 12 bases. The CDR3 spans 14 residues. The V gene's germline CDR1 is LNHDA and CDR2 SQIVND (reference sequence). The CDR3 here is CASSINRVGQPQHF. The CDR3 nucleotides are TGTGCCAGTAGTATTAACAGGGTGGGTCAGCCCCAGCATTTT.

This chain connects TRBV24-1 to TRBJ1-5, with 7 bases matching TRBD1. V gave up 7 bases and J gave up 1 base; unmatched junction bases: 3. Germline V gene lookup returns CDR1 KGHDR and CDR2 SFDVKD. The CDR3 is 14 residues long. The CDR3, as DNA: TGTGCCACCAGGGACAGGTGGAGCAATCAGCCCCAGCATTTT. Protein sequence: CATRDRWSNQPQHF.